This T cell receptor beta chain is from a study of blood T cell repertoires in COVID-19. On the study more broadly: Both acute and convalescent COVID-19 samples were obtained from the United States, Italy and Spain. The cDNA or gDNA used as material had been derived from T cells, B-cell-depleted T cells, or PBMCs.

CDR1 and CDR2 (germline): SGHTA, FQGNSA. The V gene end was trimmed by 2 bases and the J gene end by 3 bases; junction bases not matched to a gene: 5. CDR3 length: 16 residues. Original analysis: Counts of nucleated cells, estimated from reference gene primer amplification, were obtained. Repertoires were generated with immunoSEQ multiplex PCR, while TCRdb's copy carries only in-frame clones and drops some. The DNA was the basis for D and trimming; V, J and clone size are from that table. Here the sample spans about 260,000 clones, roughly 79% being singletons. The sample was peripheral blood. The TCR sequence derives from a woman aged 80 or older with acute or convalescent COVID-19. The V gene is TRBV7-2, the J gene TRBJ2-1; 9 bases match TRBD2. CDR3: CASSLRRGGIYNEQFF. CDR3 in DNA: TGTGCCAGCAGCTTAAGGCGGGGGGGAATCTACAATGAGCAGTTCTTC.